The T cell receptor beta chain described here comes from a study of T cell responses to AZD1222 COVID-19 vaccine. Sequenced by immunoSEQ multiplex PCR; TCRdb stores in-frame clones only, minus some. The sample has 90,000 to 150,000 clones, around 87% seen once. Germline CDR1 ENHRY, CDR2 SYGVKD. The CDR3 extends over 14 amino acids. The germline V and J ends were trimmed by 0 bases and 4 bases, with 9 bases remaining between them. The chain employs TRBV10-3 and TRBJ1-2, with D unclear. The receptor's source is an adult in good health. The sample was peripheral blood, taken on day 0 of AZD1222 vaccination. The CDR3: CAISESGEVYGYTF. DNA for the CDR3: TGTGCCATCAGTGAGTCTGGAGAAGTCTATGGCTACACCTTC.